This T cell receptor beta chain was retrieved from a study of PD-L1 blockade in urothelial cancer. Study as a whole: It was at some point between 2013 and 2015 that patients started atezolizumab at 1,200 mg intravenously every 3 weeks. Whole-study findings and limits: Pretreatment clonality of the blood TCR repertoire below the median was predictive of superior survival. Stronger expansion of tumor-associated clones in blood at 3 weeks distinguished durable-benefit patients.

The CDR3 sequence is 16 residues long. Trimming removed 6 bases from V and 7 bases from J; junction bases left unmatched: 10. CDR1 is MNHEY, CDR2 SMNVEV, per germline (reference sequence). Assay used: immunoSEQ multiplex PCR; TCRdb lists only in-frame clones, some missing. The data show roughly 30,000 clones, 85% to 90% seen once. A remark on this clone: The target antigen is unknown.

The sequenced sample was PBMCs, obtained around atezolizumab (anti-PD-L1) treatment. J is TRBJ2-4 and V is TRBV27; TRBD1 agrees at 12 bases. This receptor was identified in a man aged 45-60 years with urothelial cancer. The CDR3 DNA sequence: TGTGCCAGCAGCTACACCGGGACAGGGGGCAGGAACATTCAGTACTTC. It encodes CASSYTGTGGRNIQYF.